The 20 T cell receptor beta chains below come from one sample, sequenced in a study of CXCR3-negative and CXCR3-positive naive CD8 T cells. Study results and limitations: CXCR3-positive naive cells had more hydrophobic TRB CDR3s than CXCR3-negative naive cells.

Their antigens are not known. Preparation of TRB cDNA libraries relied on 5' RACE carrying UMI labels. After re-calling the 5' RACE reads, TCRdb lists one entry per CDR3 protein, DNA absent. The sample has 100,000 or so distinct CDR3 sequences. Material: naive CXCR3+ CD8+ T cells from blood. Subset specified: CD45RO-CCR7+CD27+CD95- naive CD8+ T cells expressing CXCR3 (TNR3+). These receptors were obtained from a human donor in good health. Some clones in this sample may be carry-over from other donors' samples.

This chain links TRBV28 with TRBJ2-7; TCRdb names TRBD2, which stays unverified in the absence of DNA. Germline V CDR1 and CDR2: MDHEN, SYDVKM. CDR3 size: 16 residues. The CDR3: CASSLLAGREVYEQYF.

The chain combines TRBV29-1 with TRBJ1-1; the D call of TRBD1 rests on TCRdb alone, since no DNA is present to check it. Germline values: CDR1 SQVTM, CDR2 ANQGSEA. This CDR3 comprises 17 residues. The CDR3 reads CSVGGAWGTGDNTEAFF.

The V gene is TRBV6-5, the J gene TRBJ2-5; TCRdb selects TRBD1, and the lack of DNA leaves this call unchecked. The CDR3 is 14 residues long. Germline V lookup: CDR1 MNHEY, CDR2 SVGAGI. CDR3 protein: CASSYGQGAETQYF.

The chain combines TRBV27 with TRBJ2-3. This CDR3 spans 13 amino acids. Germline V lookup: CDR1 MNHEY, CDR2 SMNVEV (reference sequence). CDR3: CASSWARADTQYF.

CDR3 loop: CASSLTGALYNSPLHF. The chain couples TRBV7-9 to TRBJ1-6; TCRdb's assignment of TRBD1 cannot be checked, as there is no DNA. CDR3 length: 16 amino acids. Germline CDR1 reads SEHNR; CDR2 reads FQNEAQ (reference sequence).

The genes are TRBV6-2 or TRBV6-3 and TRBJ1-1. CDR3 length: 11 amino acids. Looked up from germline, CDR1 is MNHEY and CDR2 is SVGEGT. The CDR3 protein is CASSFENEAFF.

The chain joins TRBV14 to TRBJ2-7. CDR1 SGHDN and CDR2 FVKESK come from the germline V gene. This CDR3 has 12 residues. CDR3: CASSQHTYEQYF.

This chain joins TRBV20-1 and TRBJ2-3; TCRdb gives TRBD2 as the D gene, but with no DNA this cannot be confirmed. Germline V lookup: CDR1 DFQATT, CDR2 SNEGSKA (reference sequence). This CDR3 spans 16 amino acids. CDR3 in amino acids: CSARGGTSGFTDTQYF.

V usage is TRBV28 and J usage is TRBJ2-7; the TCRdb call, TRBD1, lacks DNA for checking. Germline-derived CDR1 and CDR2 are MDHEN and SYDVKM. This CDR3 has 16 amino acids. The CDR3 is CASSLSSTGSTYEQYF.

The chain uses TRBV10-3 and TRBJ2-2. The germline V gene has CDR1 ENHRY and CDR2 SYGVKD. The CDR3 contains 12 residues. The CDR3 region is CAISGDSGELFF.

This chain's CDR3 is CASSYLQEYGYTF. The chain recombines TRBV6-6 with TRBJ1-2. Germline assignment: CDR1 MNHNY and CDR2 SVGAGI (reference sequence). This CDR3 has 13 amino acids.

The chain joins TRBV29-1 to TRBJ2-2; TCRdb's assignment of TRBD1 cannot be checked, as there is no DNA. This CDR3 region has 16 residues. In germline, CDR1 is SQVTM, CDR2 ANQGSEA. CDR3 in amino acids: CSVVPVGAVDTGELFF.

CDR3 protein: CASSLTYEPFNEQFF. The V call is TRBV7-3, the J call TRBJ2-1. CDR1 SGHTA and CDR2 FQGTGA come from the germline V gene. CDR3 length: 15 residues.

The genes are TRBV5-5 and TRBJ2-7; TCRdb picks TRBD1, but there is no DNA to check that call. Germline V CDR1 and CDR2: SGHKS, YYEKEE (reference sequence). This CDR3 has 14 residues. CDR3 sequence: CASSLMGAHYEQYF.

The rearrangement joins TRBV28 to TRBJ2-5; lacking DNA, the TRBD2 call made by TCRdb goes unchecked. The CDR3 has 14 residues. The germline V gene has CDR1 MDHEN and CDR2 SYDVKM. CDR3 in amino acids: CASKREVGQETQYF.

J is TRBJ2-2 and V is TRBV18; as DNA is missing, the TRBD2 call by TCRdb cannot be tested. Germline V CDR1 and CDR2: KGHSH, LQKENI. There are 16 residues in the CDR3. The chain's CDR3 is CASSPRTSENTGELFF.

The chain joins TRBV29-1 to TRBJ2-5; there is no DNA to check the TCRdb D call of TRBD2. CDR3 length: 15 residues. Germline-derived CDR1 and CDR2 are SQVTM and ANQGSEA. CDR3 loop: CSVGGPSGHQETQYF.

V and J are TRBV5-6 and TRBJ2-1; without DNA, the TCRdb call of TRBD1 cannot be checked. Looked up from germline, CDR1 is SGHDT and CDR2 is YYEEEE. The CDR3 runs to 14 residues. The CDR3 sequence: CASSLTFAPHEQFF.

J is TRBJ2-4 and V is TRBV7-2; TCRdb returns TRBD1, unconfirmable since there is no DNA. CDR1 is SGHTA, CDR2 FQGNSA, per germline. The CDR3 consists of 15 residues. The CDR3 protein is CASSLGGLGKNIQYF.

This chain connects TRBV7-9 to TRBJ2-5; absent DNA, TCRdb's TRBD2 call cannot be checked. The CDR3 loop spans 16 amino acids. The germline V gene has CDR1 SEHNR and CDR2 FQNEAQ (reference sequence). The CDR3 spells CASSLPGQAGGETQYF.